This TCR beta chain appears in the sequencing data of a study of T-cell memory formation after mild COVID-19. Study results and limitations: Among clones contracting day 15 to 85, CD4/CD8 was balanced, whereas later expanders leaned CD4+. The study detected some responding clones in pre-infection memory, suggesting cross-reactive memory joined.

V dropped 4 bases and J dropped 1 base, with 11 bases sitting between them. Germline V gene sequence: CDR1 SGHRS, CDR2 YFSETQ. CDR3 length: 14 residues. In its sample, this clonotype was seen a few times. Its target is not known. Barcoded TCR alpha and TCR beta cDNA libraries with UMIs came from 5'RACE using constant-segment primers. TCRdb analysed the 5' RACE reads with MiXCR anew, one entry per CDR3 protein. The sample yields more than 350,000 distinct CDR3 sequences, around 21% seen once. The rearrangement joins TRBV5-1 to TRBJ1-1; tentatively, D is TRBD1 (6 bases). What was sequenced was PBMCs or a T cell subset sorted from them (not recorded which). The sequence was collected from an adult woman who had mild COVID-19 (a few samples of this study predate the infection). Cell type and time point are not known. CDR3 in DNA: TGCGCCAGCAGCGGCGGACAGTGGAACACTGAAGCTTTCTTT. This translates into CASSGGQWNTEAFF.